This TCR beta chain was sequenced in a study of blood T cell repertoires in COVID-19. In the study overall: PBMCs, B-cell-depleted T cells, or T cells were the source of the cDNA or gDNA that made up the material.

Seattle patients were enrolled while actively infected and followed longitudinally. V was shortened by 0 bases and J by 9 bases, with 12 bases between the two germline ends. The CDR3 is 14 amino acids. Germline loops: CDR1 LGHNA, CDR2 YSLEER. Per the original methods: Reference gene primer amplification gave estimated nucleated cell counts. Sequencing used immunoSEQ multiplex PCR; TCRdb keeps in-frame clones, though not all of them. V and J calls and clone size are those listed in that table; D and trimming were worked out from the DNA. This table has about 180,000 clones, 87% appearing once. Sequencing was done on a sample of peripheral blood. The receptor comes from a woman in her 70s with COVID-19, enrolled during active disease. The chain combines TRBV4-3 with TRBJ1-5, with D unclear. CDR3 loop: CASSQERGGGPQHF. The CDR3 nucleotides are TGCGCCAGCAGCCAAGAGCGGGGAGGTGGGCCCCAGCATTTT.